The clone carrying this TCR beta chain was seen just once. Unmatched junction bases numbered 6, after V lost 4 bases and J lost 9 bases. The CDR3 loop spans 15 amino acids. Looked up from germline, CDR1 is SGHTA and CDR2 is FQGTGA. These data come from a study of CD8 T cells in Susac syndrome. The RNA, roughly 0.45 to 1 ug, was put through reverse transcription using random hexamers. Across 54 Vbeta and 13 Jbeta, immunoSEQ multiplex PCR amplified TCR beta CDR3. In TCRdb, the immunoSEQ multiplex PCR reads were re-called with MiXCR into one record per CDR3 protein. This sample has about 130,000 distinct CDR3 sequences, with approximately 94% found just once.

What was sequenced was CD4+ T cells from PBMCs. V usage is TRBV7-3 and J usage is TRBJ2-3; 14 nucleotides align to TRBD2. This clonotype originated in a human donor with multiple sclerosis. The CDR3 region has the DNA TGTGCCAGCAGCTCGACTAGCGGGGGGGCCGGCACGCAGTATTTT. Translating it yields CASSSTSGGAGTQYF.